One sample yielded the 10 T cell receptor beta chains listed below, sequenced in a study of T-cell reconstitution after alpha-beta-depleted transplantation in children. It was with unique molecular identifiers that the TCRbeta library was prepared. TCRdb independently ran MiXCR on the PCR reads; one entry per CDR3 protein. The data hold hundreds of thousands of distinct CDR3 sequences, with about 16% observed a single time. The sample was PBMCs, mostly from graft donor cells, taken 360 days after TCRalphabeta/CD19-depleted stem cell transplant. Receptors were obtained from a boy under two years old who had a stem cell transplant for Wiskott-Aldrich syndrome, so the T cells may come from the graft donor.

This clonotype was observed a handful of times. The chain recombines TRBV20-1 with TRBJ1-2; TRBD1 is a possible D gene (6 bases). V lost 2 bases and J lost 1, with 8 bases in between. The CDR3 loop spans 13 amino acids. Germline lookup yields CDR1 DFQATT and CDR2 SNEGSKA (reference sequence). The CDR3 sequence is CSARRGGNYGYTF. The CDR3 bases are TGCAGTGCTAGAAGAGGGGGTAACTATGGCTACACCTTC.

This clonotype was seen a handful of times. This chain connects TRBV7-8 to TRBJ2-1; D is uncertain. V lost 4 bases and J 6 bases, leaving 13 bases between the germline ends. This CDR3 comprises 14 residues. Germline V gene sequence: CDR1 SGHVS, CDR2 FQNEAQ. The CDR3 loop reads CASSSRLGFNEQFF. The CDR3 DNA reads TGTGCCAGCAGCTCGAGACTGGGGTTCAATGAGCAGTTCTTC.

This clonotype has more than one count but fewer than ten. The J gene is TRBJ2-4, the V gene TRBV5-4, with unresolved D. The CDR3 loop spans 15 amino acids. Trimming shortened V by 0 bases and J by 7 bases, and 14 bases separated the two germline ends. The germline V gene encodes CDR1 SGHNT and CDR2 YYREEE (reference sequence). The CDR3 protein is CASSLDNMDPNIQYF. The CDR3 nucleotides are TGTGCCAGCAGCTTGGATAATATGGACCCTAACATTCAGTACTTC.

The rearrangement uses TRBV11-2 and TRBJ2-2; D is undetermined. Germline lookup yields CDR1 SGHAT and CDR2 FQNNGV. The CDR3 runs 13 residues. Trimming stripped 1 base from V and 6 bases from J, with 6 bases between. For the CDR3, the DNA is TGTGCCAGCAGCTTAGGGCTACCCGGGGAGCTGTTTTTT. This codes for CASSLGLPGELFF.

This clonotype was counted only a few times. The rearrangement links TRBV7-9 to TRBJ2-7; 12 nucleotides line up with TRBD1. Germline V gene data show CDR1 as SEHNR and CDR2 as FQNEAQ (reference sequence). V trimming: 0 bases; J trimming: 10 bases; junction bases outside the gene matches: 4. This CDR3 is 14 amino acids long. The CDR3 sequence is CASSLAGTGGQQYF. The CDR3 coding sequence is TGTGCCAGCAGCTTAGCGGGGACAGGGGGCCAACAGTACTTC.

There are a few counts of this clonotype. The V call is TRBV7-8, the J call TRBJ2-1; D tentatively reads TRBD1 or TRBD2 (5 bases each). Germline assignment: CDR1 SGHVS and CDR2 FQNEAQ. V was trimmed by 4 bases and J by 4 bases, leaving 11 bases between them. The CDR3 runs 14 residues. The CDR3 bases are TGTGCCAGCAGCTACCGGGGCAGGTACAATGAGCAGTTCTTC. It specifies CASSYRGRYNEQFF.

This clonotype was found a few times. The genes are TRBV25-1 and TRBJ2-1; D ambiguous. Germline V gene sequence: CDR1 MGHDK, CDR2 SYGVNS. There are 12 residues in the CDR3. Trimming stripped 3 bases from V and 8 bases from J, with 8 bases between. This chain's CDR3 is CASSEVHHEQFF. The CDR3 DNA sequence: TGTGCCAGCAGTGAGGTTCATCATGAGCAGTTCTTC.

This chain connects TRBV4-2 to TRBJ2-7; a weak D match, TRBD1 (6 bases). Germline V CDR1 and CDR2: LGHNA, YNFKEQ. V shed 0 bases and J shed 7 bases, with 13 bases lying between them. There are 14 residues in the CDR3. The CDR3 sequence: CASSQDRGLGEQYF. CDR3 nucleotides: TGTGCCAGCAGCCAAGACAGGGGCCTTGGGGAGCAGTACTTC.

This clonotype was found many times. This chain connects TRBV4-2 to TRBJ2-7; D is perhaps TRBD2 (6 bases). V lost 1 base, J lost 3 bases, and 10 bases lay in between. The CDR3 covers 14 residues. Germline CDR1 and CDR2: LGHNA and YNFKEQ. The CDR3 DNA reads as TGTGCCAGCAGCCAAGTCGGAGGGGTCTACGAGCAGTACTTC. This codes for CASSQVGGVYEQYF.

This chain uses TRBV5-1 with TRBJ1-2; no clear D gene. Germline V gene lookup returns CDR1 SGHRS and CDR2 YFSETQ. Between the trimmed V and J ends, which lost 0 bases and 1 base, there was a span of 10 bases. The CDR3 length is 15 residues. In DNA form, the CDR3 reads TGCGCCAGCAGCTTGGCCGGGGTCCTTAACTATGGCTACACCTTC. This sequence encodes CASSLAGVLNYGYTF.